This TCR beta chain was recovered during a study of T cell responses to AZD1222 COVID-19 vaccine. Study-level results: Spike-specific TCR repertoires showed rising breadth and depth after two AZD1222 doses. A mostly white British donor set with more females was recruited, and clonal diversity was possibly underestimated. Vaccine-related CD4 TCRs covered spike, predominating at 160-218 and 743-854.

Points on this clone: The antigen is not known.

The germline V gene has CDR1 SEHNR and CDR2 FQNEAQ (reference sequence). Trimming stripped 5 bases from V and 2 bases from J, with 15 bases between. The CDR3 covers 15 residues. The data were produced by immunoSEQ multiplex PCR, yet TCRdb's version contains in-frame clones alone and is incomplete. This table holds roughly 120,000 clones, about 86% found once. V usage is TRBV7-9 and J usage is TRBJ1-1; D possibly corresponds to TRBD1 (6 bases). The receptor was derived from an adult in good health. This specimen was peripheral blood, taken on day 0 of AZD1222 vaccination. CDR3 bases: TGTGCCAGCAGCACTTACAGGGCTCAAAACACTGAAGCTTTCTTT. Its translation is CASSTYRAQNTEAFF.